These 18 T cell receptor beta chains share one sample of origin, sequenced in a study of shared clonotypes between healthy human individuals. Only in-frame clones appear in the TCRdb table, and some are missing; sequencing was by immunoSEQ multiplex PCR. Among a few hundred thousand clones listed, 50% to 80% were seen once. Sequenced input: memory CD4+ T cells sorted from blood. Subset indicated: CD45RA-negative fraction. These receptors all come from a man aged 25-45 years in good health.

This chain uses TRBV6-6 with TRBJ2-7; D assignment may be TRBD1 or TRBD2 (5 bases each). The CDR3 runs 16 residues. From germline, CDR1 is MNHNY and CDR2 SVGAGI (reference sequence). Trimming left V 8 bases short and J 7 bases short, with 27 bases between. In nucleotides, the CDR3 is TGTGCCAGCTTCGAGGGGTCTGGACTCGAGGGTGAGGAGCAGTACTTC. Its protein is CASFEGSGLEGEEQYF.

The chain is built from TRBV10-3 and TRBJ2-7; D is unresolved. Deletions cut 0 bases from V and 4 bases from J, with 7 bases between. The germline V gene encodes CDR1 ENHRY and CDR2 SYGVKD. The CDR3 contains 13 residues. This chain's CDR3 is CAISESFRYEQYF. The CDR3 region has the DNA TGTGCCATCAGTGAGTCTTTTCGTTACGAGCAGTACTTC.

The J gene is TRBJ1-5, the V gene TRBV6-6, with a tentative D call TRBD1 (6 bases). With 7 bases removed from V and 2 bases from J, the gap between germline ends came to 12 bases. There are 14 residues in the CDR3. The germline V gene encodes CDR1 MNHNY and CDR2 SVGAGI (reference sequence). CDR3 loop: CASTPDSRNQPQHF. The DNA of the CDR3 is TGTGCCAGCACCCCGGACAGTCGCAATCAGCCCCAGCATTTT.

The chain uses TRBV20-1 and TRBJ2-7; 8 nucleotides line up with TRBD1. Germline V CDR1 and CDR2: DFQATT, SNEGSKA (reference sequence). The CDR3 length is 10 residues. J gave up 10 bases and V 5 bases, and 4 bases lay outside the gene matches. The CDR3 DNA reads TGCAGTGCTGTCGGGACAGGACAGTACTTC. Translating it yields CSAVGTGQYF.

This chain connects TRBV2 to TRBJ2-5; a possible D gene is TRBD2 (5 bases). Per germline, CDR1 SNHLY and CDR2 FYNNEI. The germline V and J ends were trimmed by 7 bases and 7 bases, with 13 bases remaining between them. The CDR3 consists of 12 residues. CDR3 nucleotides: TGTGCCAGCAATCTGGAGGATCGGACCCAGTACTTC. Translating it yields CASNLEDRTQYF.

This clone was seen only once. The V call is TRBV7-2, the J call TRBJ1-5; no firm D call. The CDR3 sequence is 14 residues long. Germline V gene lookup returns CDR1 SGHTA and CDR2 FQGNSA. Trimming stripped 2 bases from V and 3 bases from J, with 8 bases between. The CDR3 loop is CASSLLPNNQPQHF. DNA for the CDR3: TGTGCCAGCAGCTTACTCCCAAACAATCAGCCCCAGCATTTT.

This clone showed up just once. This specimen includes other DNA sequences encoding the same CDR3. The chain carries TRBV18 and TRBJ1-4, with TRBD1 as a possible D gene (5 bases). The CDR3 covers 16 residues. Per germline, CDR1 KGHSH and CDR2 LQKENI. Trimming took off 3 bases at V and 0 bases at J, with 11 bases between the two ends. The CDR3 is CASSPRTGATNEKLFF. The CDR3 DNA is TGTGCCAGCTCACCGCGCACGGGGGCAACTAATGAAAAACTGTTTTTT.

This clone has only a few counts. The chain carries TRBV9 and TRBJ2-2; 10 bases map to TRBD2. The CDR3 is 15 residues long. Trimming took 6 bases from V and 7 from J; bases not matched to a gene: 9. Per the germline V gene, CDR1 is SGDLS and CDR2 is YYNGEE. CDR3 protein: CASNPSGRGDGELFF. CDR3 nucleotides: TGTGCCAGCAACCCTAGCGGGAGAGGGGACGGGGAGCTGTTTTTT.

The rearrangement links TRBV6-5 to TRBJ2-7; 8 bases are shared with TRBD1. Germline trimming cut 8 bases from V and 6 bases from J; bases unmatched to any gene: 6. This CDR3 spans 12 amino acids. The germline V gene encodes CDR1 MNHEY and CDR2 SVGAGI. The CDR3 region has the DNA TGTGCCAGCGGGGACAGGAAAGGCGAGCAGTACTTC. The encoded protein is CASGDRKGEQYF.

This clone was counted only a few times. The chain links TRBV19 to TRBJ1-5, with 7 bases aligning to TRBD1. V dropped 4 bases and J dropped 4; count of bases not matched to a gene: 7. Germline V gene sequence: CDR1 LNHDA, CDR2 SQIVND (reference sequence). The CDR3 is 15 residues long. In DNA, the CDR3 is TGTGCCAGTAGTAGATCGGGACAGCAAAATCAGCCCCAGCATTTT. Translated: CASSRSGQQNQPQHF.

Only one count was recorded for this clone. The V gene is TRBV7-9, the J gene TRBJ2-7; 12 nucleotides match TRBD1. Germline V CDR1 and CDR2: SEHNR, FQNEAQ (reference sequence). The CDR3 covers 14 residues. The J segment lost 5 bases and the V segment lost 5 bases, leaving 4 bases of the junction unmatched. CDR3 nucleotides: TGTGCCAGCAGCGAGGGACAGGGGGCAAACGAGCAGTACTTC. Translating it yields CASSEGQGANEQYF.

V and J are TRBV11-2 and TRBJ2-7; the D gene is possibly TRBD1 (5 bases). Trimming removed 8 bases at V and 5 bases at J, with 16 bases between. This CDR3 spans 13 amino acids. The germline V gene has CDR1 SGHAT and CDR2 FQNNGV. The CDR3 spells CASGIIPTDEQYF. CDR3 bases: TGTGCCAGCGGCATCATCCCGACAGACGAGCAGTACTTC.

V gene TRBV7-2 combines with J gene TRBJ2-3; 8 nucleotides align to TRBD1. Unmatched junction bases numbered 6, after V lost 5 bases and J lost 2 bases. Germline values: CDR1 SGHTA, CDR2 FQGNSA. The CDR3 is 15 residues long. The CDR3 loop reads CASSPGGGPTDTQYF. CDR3 nucleotides: TGTGCCAGCAGCCCAGGGGGCGGTCCCACAGATACGCAGTATTTT.

The V gene is TRBV5-1, the J gene TRBJ2-1, with D perhaps matching TRBD2 (7 bases). CDR1 and CDR2 (germline): SGHRS, YFSETQ. Deletions cut 4 bases from V and 7 bases from J, with 18 bases between. This CDR3 is built from 15 residues. Here the CDR3 DNA reads TGCGCCAGCAGCCCCCCCCGGGGGGCGGTTAATGAGCAGTTCTTC. Amino acid sequence: CASSPPRGAVNEQFF.

The rearrangement links TRBV29-1 to TRBJ2-2; 11 positions match TRBD2. In germline, CDR1 is SQVTM, CDR2 ANQGSEA. With V trimmed by 4 bases and J by 5 bases, 3 bases remained unmatched. The CDR3 contains 14 residues. CDR3 sequence (DNA): TGCAGCGTTGTCACTAGCGGGAGTACCGGGGAGCTGTTTTTT. Translating gives CSVVTSGSTGELFF.

The chain couples TRBV28 to TRBJ2-7; D is ambiguous. The CDR3 contains 14 residues. Germline assignment: CDR1 MDHEN and CDR2 SYDVKM. Trimming removed 2 bases from V and 3 bases from J, with 11 bases in between. The CDR3 region is CASSLGRPVYEQYF. CDR3 nucleotides: TGTGCCAGCAGTTTAGGACGCCCAGTCTACGAGCAGTACTTC.

V is TRBV6-1 and J is TRBJ1-2, with D unresolved. CDR1 and CDR2 (germline): MNHNS, SASEGT. The CDR3 is made up of 14 amino acids. V lost 3 bases to trimming and J lost 4 bases, with 12 bases between them. CDR3 sequence: CASSEERVGYGYTF. CDR3 nucleotides: TGTGCCAGCAGTGAGGAGAGGGTAGGCTATGGCTACACCTTC.

The chain uses TRBV7-9 and TRBJ1-3; D unclear. V was cut by 5 bases and J by 4 bases, with 18 bases left in between. This CDR3 is 16 amino acids long. CDR1 is SEHNR and CDR2 is FQNEAQ in the germline V gene (reference sequence). The CDR3 reads CASSERGRLSGNTIYF. In nucleotides, the CDR3 is TGTGCCAGCAGCGAAAGAGGCAGACTATCGGGAAACACCATATATTTT.